A single sample gave rise to the 31 T cell receptor beta chains below, sequenced in a study of beta chain features in type 1 diabetes. Antigens of these TCRs are unknown. Expressed TCRB transcripts were sequenced because the isolated RNA had all been reverse transcribed beforehand. Assay: immunoSEQ multiplex PCR; the TCRdb copy retains only in-frame clones and omits some. The table records roughly 50,000 clones, approximately 44% of them present only once. Study conclusions and caveats: Type 1 diabetes patients had moderately but significantly shorter TCRB CDR3s in all four CD4+ subsets.

The sample was stem cell memory CD4+ T cells from blood. These receptors were taken from a man aged 25 to 40 with type 1 diabetes.

This clone was seen a few times. The chain uses TRBV18 and TRBJ2-6, with D maybe TRBD1 (6 bases). The CDR3 extends over 22 amino acids. In germline, CDR1 is KGHSH, CDR2 LQKENI. V lost 4 bases and J 0 bases, leaving 28 bases between the germline ends. The CDR3 region has the DNA TGTGCCAGCTCACTCGCCCCAGGGACACCTCACACGTTTTTCTCTGGGGCCAACGTCCTGACTTTC. Protein sequence: CASSLAPGTPHTFFSGANVLTF.

This clone has a handful of counts. The chain carries TRBV5-1 and TRBJ2-7; D gene ambiguous. The CDR3 runs to 12 residues. The germline gives CDR1 SGHRS, CDR2 YFSETQ. Trimming took off 0 bases at V and 3 bases at J, with 4 bases between the two ends. The CDR3 sequence is CASSLGGYEQYF. CDR3 nucleotides: TGCGCCAGCAGCTTGGGCGGCTACGAGCAGTACTTC. The full variable domain, with the rest looked up from reference TRBV5-1 and TRBJ2-7, is KAGVTQTPRYLIKTRGQQVTLSCSPISGHRSVSWYQQTPGQGLQFLFEYFSETQRNKGNFPGRFSGRQFSNSRSEMNVSTLELGDSALYLCASSLGGYEQYFGPGTRLTVT.

Points on this clone: Relative to the germline gene, one junction end is altered; a read error may explain this. The chain joins TRBV7-7 to TRBJ2-1; TRBD2 matches at 14 bases. Per germline, CDR1 SSHAT and CDR2 FNYEAQ (reference sequence). The CDR3 consists of 15 residues. CDR3 sequence reads: CASSMGTSGSNEQFF. The CDR3 region has the DNA TGTGCTAGCAGCATGGGGACTAGCGGGAGCAATGAGCAGTTCTTC.

This clone was seen a few times. The chain carries TRBV5-1 and TRBJ2-7, with TRBD2 matching over 7 bases. The CDR3 is 15 amino acids. Trimming at V came to 0 bases and at J to 1 base, leaving 4 bases not matched to a gene. The germline V gene encodes CDR1 SGHRS and CDR2 YFSETQ. CDR3 amino acids: CASSLEASGSYEQYF. The CDR3, as DNA: TGCGCCAGCAGCTTGGAAGCTAGCGGATCCTACGAGCAGTACTTC.

The V and J genes are TRBV28 and TRBJ2-7, with TRBD1 identical over 8 bases. With 3 bases clipped from V and 2 bases from J, the junction kept 9 bases outside the gene matches. Looked up from germline, CDR1 is MDHEN and CDR2 is SYDVKM. The CDR3 covers 16 residues. This CDR3 reads CASSFLGQGKTYEQYF. The CDR3 nucleotides read TGTGCCAGCAGTTTTCTAGGACAGGGAAAGACCTACGAGCAGTACTTC.

This sequence joins TRBV6-6 and TRBJ2-1; 7 positions agree with TRBD2. The germline V gene encodes CDR1 MNHNY and CDR2 SVGAGI (reference sequence). The CDR3 consists of 15 residues. Trimming took 2 bases from V and 7 from J; bases not matched to a gene: 8. The CDR3 protein is CASSYPAGAVNEQFF. For the CDR3, the DNA is TGTGCCAGCAGTTACCCGGCGGGAGCGGTTAATGAGCAGTTCTTC.

The chain employs TRBV5-1 and TRBJ2-1, with a weak D call TRBD2 (5 bases). CDR3 length: 15 residues. V lost 4 bases to trimming and J lost 0 bases, with 11 bases between them. Germline V gene lookup returns CDR1 SGHRS and CDR2 YFSETQ. As DNA, the CDR3 is TGCGCCAGCAGCCCCAGCGGATACTCCTACAATGAGCAGTTCTTC. Translation: CASSPSGYSYNEQFF.

V is TRBV7-9 and J is TRBJ1-2; D possibly corresponds to TRBD1 (5 bases). This CDR3 is built from 14 residues. With 2 bases removed from V and 6 bases from J, the gap between germline ends came to 13 bases. Germline V gene data show CDR1 as SEHNR and CDR2 as FQNEAQ (reference sequence). CDR3 DNA sequence: TGTGCCAGCAGCTTACCCCAGGGCAGTAATGGCTACACCTTC. It is translated as CASSLPQGSNGYTF.

In its sample, this clone was seen a few times. V and J are TRBV19 and TRBJ1-2, with TRBD1 as a possible D gene (6 bases). Per germline, CDR1 LNHDA and CDR2 SQIVND (reference sequence). Trimming stripped 5 bases from V and 4 bases from J, with 17 bases between. The CDR3 loop spans 15 amino acids. DNA of the CDR3: TGTGCCAGTAGTCCCCGGGACCTCAGGGGCTATGGCTACACCTTC. Its protein product is CASSPRDLRGYGYTF.

Only a few counts were recorded for this clone. CDR3 loop: CASSLRAEETQYF. DNA of the CDR3: TGTGCCAGCAGCTTACGAGCGGAAGAGACCCAGTACTTC. The V call is TRBV7-9, the J call TRBJ2-5, with D perhaps TRBD2 (5 bases). CDR1 is SEHNR, CDR2 FQNEAQ, per germline (reference sequence). The V end lost 2 bases, the J end lost 3 bases, and 7 bases lay between the germline ends. The CDR3 is 13 amino acids.

This clone appeared a few times. V is TRBV5-1 and J is TRBJ2-1; 12 positions agree with TRBD2. The CDR3 is 16 residues long. CDR1 is SGHRS and CDR2 is YFSETQ in the germline V gene. Trimming at V came to 2 bases and at J to 10 bases, leaving 10 bases not matched to a gene. The CDR3 loop reads CASSFRLAGGPQEQFF. For the CDR3, the DNA is TGCGCCAGCAGCTTCCGGCTAGCGGGAGGGCCTCAAGAGCAGTTCTTC.

V gene TRBV4-3 combines with J gene TRBJ1-1; perhaps TRBD1 as D (5 bases). The germline CDR1 and CDR2 sequences are LGHNA and YSLEER. Trimming took off 4 bases at V and 1 base at J, with 7 bases between the two ends. The CDR3 runs to 13 residues. The CDR3 sequence is CASSRQWNTEAFF. DNA for the CDR3: TGCGCCAGCAGCCGACAGTGGAACACTGAAGCTTTCTTT.

CDR3 protein: CASETPGDEQYF. Here the CDR3 DNA reads TGTGCTTCGGAAACCCCAGGGGACGAGCAGTACTTC. This chain connects TRBV6-5 to TRBJ2-7; D is perhaps TRBD1 (6 bases). The CDR3 length is 12 residues. Germline V CDR1 and CDR2: MNHEY, SVGAGI.

J is TRBJ2-7 and V is TRBV6-5; 7 nucleotides line up with TRBD1. Looked up from germline, CDR1 is MNHEY and CDR2 is SVGAGI. With 8 bases clipped from V and 7 bases from J, the junction kept 11 bases outside the gene matches. The CDR3 length is 13 residues. CDR3 sequence (DNA): TGTGCCAGCGGTAGACAGGGTACTCAGGAGCAGTACTTC. Its translation: CASGRQGTQEQYF.

This clone showed up just a few times. V and J are TRBV9 and TRBJ2-3; TRBD2 matches at 9 bases. CDR1 and CDR2 from the germline V gene are SGDLS and YYNGEE. The trim removed 0 bases at V and 4 bases at J, leaving 6 bases unmatched. CDR3 length: 16 amino acids. CDR3: CASSVASGELADTQYF. CDR3 in DNA: TGTGCCAGCAGCGTAGCTAGCGGGGAGTTGGCAGATACGCAGTATTTT.

This sequence joins TRBV5-1 and TRBJ1-5, with D possibly being TRBD1 (5 bases). The germline V and J ends were trimmed by 0 bases and 7 bases, with 11 bases remaining between them. The germline gives CDR1 SGHRS, CDR2 YFSETQ. This CDR3 region has 14 residues. The CDR3 reads CASSLGGVGQPQHF. CDR3 in DNA: TGCGCCAGCAGCTTGGGGGGCGTAGGACAGCCCCAGCATTTT.

This clone occurred a few times. This rearrangement joins TRBV28 to TRBJ2-7, with no clear D. This CDR3 contains 11 residues. Trimming stripped 3 bases from V and 5 bases from J, with 5 bases between. Germline CDR1 and CDR2: MDHEN and SYDVKM. This CDR3 is CASSFPDEQYF. The CDR3 DNA reads TGTGCCAGCAGTTTCCCCGACGAGCAGTACTTC.

This chain uses TRBV4-1 with TRBJ2-1, with 8 bases aligning to TRBD2. J was trimmed by 9 bases and V by 0 bases; bases with no gene match: 13. The CDR3 runs 17 residues. Germline loops: CDR1 MGHRA, CDR2 YSYEKL. CDR3 residues: CASSQDQARAGVGEQFF. CDR3 DNA: TGCGCCAGCAGCCAAGATCAAGCGCGAGCGGGAGTAGGTGAGCAGTTCTTC.

The rearrangement joins TRBV2 to TRBJ2-2, with 9 bases matching TRBD1. The CDR3 loop spans 16 amino acids. The junction had 4 bases not matched to a gene; V was cut back by 3 bases and J by 2 bases. Germline V CDR1 and CDR2: SNHLY, FYNNEI. CDR3 DNA sequence: TGTGCCAGCAGTGACAACAGGGGGCTTAACACCGGGGAGCTGTTTTTT. Residues: CASSDNRGLNTGELFF.

The genes are TRBV19 and TRBJ1-2; a possible D gene is TRBD1 (5 bases). Trimming shortened V by 8 bases and J by 7 bases, and 20 bases separated the two germline ends. The CDR3 runs to 14 residues. The germline gives CDR1 LNHDA, CDR2 SQIVND (reference sequence). This CDR3 is CASAGGRVAFGYTF. The CDR3 coding sequence is TGTGCCAGTGCCGGGGGACGTGTTGCGTTTGGCTACACCTTC.

This clone appeared a single time. The chain employs TRBV5-1 and TRBJ2-1; 7 positions match TRBD2. The V and J ends lost 6 bases and 8 bases, in that order; junction bases with no gene match: 26. This CDR3 spans 19 amino acids. Germline V gene lookup returns CDR1 SGHRS and CDR2 YFSETQ. Written as DNA, the CDR3 is TGCGCCAGCAAGACAAGCAGGAGTTACCAGGCGGGAGCCCGCGATGAGCAGTTCTTC. Translation: CASKTSRSYQAGARDEQFF.

The chain recombines TRBV28 with TRBJ2-6; 9 nucleotides agree with TRBD1. The CDR3 consists of 16 residues. The V segment lost 10 bases and the J segment 1 base; nucleotides outside the gene matches: 8. Germline V gene lookup returns CDR1 MDHEN and CDR2 SYDVKM. CDR3 sequence: CATSRDRASGANVLTF. DNA of the CDR3: TGTGCCACAAGCCGGGACAGGGCTTCTGGGGCCAACGTCCTGACTTTC.

This clone was detected a few times. V gene TRBV7-9 combines with J gene TRBJ2-7; D is uncertain. The V gene lost 1 base and the J gene lost 6 bases, with 10 bases spanning the gap. Germline CDR1 is SEHNR and CDR2 is FQNEAQ (reference sequence). The CDR3 sequence is 13 residues long. Here the CDR3 reads CASSLGEPGEQYF. CDR3 DNA: TGTGCCAGCAGCTTAGGAGAACCGGGCGAGCAGTACTTC.

V gene TRBV27 combines with J gene TRBJ2-1; 8 positions match TRBD2. Trimming took 2 bases from V and 6 from J; bases not matched to a gene: 9. There are 16 residues in the CDR3. The germline V gene encodes CDR1 MNHEY and CDR2 SMNVEV (reference sequence). CDR3 in amino acids: CASSLMWSGGINEQFF. The CDR3 region has the DNA TGTGCCAGCAGTTTAATGTGGAGCGGGGGTATCAATGAGCAGTTCTTC.

The CDR3 here is CSVSGTSGSREQYF. The CDR3 DNA follows: TGCAGCGTATCCGGGACTAGCGGGAGTCGCGAGCAGTACTTC. The rearrangement joins TRBV29-1 to TRBJ2-5; 14 positions agree with TRBD2. The end of the DNA aligns better with TRBJ2-7, so the J call may be wrong. The CDR3 loop spans 14 amino acids. Germline V gene sequence: CDR1 SQVTM, CDR2 ANQGSEA.

V and J are TRBV30 and TRBJ2-7; a weak D match, TRBD2 (6 bases). CDR1 is GTSNPN and CDR2 is SVGIG in the germline V gene (reference sequence). CDR3 length equals 14 residues. Trimming removed 3 bases at V and 6 bases at J, with 18 bases between. In nucleotides, the CDR3 is TGTGCCTGGAGCACTACGGGACTTCCAGGCGAGCAGTACTTC. Protein sequence: CAWSTTGLPGEQYF.

This clone was seen a handful of times. V is TRBV9 and J is TRBJ2-5; perhaps TRBD2 as D (5 bases). Trimming cost V 1 base and J 5 bases, with 9 bases left between them. The CDR3 covers 13 residues. The V gene's germline CDR1 is SGDLS and CDR2 YYNGEE. The CDR3 bases are TGTGCCAGCAGCGTACTCGGGGTGGAGACCCAGTACTTC. Encoded protein: CASSVLGVETQYF.

The genes are TRBV6-1 and TRBJ1-2, with TRBD1 matching over 8 bases. Germline-derived CDR1 and CDR2 are MNHNS and SASEGT. This CDR3 has 15 amino acids. V dropped 7 bases and J dropped 4; count of bases not matched to a gene: 11. As DNA, the CDR3 is TGTGCCAGCACCATAACCAGGGGGCTAGGCTATGGCTACACCTTC. Translating it yields CASTITRGLGYGYTF.

The CDR3, as DNA: TGTGCCAGCAGTAGAGACCTAGCGGGAGTCTCGTACAATGAGCAGTTCTTC. This encodes CASSRDLAGVSYNEQFF. The J gene is TRBJ2-1, the V gene TRBV2, with 10 bases identical to TRBD2. V dropped 5 bases and J dropped 4; count of bases not matched to a gene: 11. The CDR3 is 17 residues long. Germline V lookup: CDR1 SNHLY, CDR2 FYNNEI.

The chain couples TRBV28 to TRBJ1-3; 9 positions match TRBD1. The CDR3 length is 16 residues. Trimming took 5 bases from V and 3 from J; bases not matched to a gene: 8. Germline V lookup: CDR1 MDHEN, CDR2 SYDVKM. The chain's CDR3 is CASSVPGQGFGNTIYF. The CDR3 DNA sequence: TGTGCCAGCAGTGTTCCGGGACAGGGTTTTGGAAACACCATATATTTT. Full variable domain (remainder filled in from reference TRBV28 and TRBJ1-3): DVKVTQSSRYLVKRTGEKVFLECVQDMDHENMFWYRQDPGLGLRLIYFSYDVKMKEKGDIPEGYSVSREKKERFSLILESASTNQTSMYLCASSVPGQGFGNTIYFGEGSWLTVV.

This chain joins TRBV5-1 and TRBJ2-1; no clear D. Germline-derived CDR1 and CDR2 are SGHRS and YFSETQ. The CDR3 covers 15 residues. V was cut by 1 base and J by 2 bases, with 10 bases left in between. The CDR3 nucleotides read TGCGCCAGCAGCTTGCTAGGCCTAGCCTACAATGAGCAGTTCTTC. Amino acids: CASSLLGLAYNEQFF.